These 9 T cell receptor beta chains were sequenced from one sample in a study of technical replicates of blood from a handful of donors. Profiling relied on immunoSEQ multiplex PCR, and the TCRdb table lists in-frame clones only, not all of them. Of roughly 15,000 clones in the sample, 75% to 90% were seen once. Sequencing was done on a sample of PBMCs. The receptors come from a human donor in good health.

As DNA, the CDR3 is TGTGCCAGCAGCCACCGGACAGGGTCCCCTCGGGAGACCCAGTACTTC. Translating gives CASSHRTGSPRETQYF. The rearrangement uses TRBV7-9 and TRBJ2-5; 8 bases map to TRBD1. This CDR3 comprises 16 residues. Germline V gene lookup returns CDR1 SEHNR and CDR2 FQNEAQ (reference sequence). Trimming cost V 5 bases and J 5 bases; bases outside gene matches: 13.

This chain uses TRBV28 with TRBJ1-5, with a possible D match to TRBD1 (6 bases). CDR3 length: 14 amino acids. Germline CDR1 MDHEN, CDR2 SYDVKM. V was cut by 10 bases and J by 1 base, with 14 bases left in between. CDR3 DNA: TGTGCCACCAGGGGAGGAGGAAGCAATCAGCCCCAGCATTTT. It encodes CATRGGGSNQPQHF.

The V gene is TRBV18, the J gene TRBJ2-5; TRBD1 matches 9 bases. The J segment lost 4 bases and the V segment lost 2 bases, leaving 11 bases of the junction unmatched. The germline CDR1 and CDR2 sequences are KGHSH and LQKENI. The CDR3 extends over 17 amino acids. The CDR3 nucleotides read TGTGCCAGCTCACCAGACCCGGGACAGGGATTCAGAGAGACCCAGTACTTC. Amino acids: CASSPDPGQGFRETQYF.

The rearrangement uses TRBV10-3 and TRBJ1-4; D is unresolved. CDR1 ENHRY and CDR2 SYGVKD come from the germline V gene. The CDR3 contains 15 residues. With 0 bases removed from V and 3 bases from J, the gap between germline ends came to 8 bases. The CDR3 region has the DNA TGTGCCATCAGTGAGTCCCGCGGAGCTAATGAAAAACTGTTTTTT. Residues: CAISESRGANEKLFF.

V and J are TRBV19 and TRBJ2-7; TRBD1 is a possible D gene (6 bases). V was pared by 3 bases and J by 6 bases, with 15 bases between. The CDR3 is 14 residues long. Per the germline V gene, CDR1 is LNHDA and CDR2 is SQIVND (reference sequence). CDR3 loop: CASSIAWTVPEQYF. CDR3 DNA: TGTGCCAGTAGTATCGCTTGGACAGTTCCCGAGCAGTACTTC. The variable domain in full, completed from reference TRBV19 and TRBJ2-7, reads DGGITQSPKYLFRKEGQNVTLSCEQNLNHDAMYWYRQDPGQGLRLIYYSQIVNDFQKGDIAEGYSVSREKKESFPLTVTSAQKNPTAFYLCASSIAWTVPEQYFGPGTRLTVT.

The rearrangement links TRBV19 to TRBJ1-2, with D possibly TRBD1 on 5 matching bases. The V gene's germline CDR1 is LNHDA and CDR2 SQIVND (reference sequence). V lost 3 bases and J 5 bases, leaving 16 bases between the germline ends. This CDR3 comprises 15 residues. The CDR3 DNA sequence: TGTGCCAGTAGTATCGGTACAGGAACGGATTATGGCTACACCTTC. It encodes CASSIGTGTDYGYTF.

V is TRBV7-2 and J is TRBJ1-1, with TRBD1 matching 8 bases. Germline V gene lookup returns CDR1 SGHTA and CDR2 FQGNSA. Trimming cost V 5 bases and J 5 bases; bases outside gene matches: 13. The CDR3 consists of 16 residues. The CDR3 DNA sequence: TGTGCCAGCAGCCGACCCCTAGGACAGGGAGGGACTGAAGCTTTCTTT. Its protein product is CASSRPLGQGGTEAFF. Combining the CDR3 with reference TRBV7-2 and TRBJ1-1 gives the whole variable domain GAGVSQSPSNKVTEKGKDVELRCDPISGHTALYWYRQSLGQGLEFLIYFQGNSAPDKSGLPSDRFSAERTGGSVSTLTIQRTQQEDSAVYLCASSRPLGQGGTEAFFGQGTRLTVV.

In DNA form, the CDR3 reads TGTGCCAGCAGCCAAGTCGCAGCGGGAGGGATCCCCTCCTACAATGAGCAGTTCTTC. Its translation is CASSQVAAGGIPSYNEQFF. The chain employs TRBV4-2 and TRBJ2-1; 10 bases line up with TRBD2. Looked up from germline, CDR1 is LGHNA and CDR2 is YNFKEQ. This CDR3 has 19 amino acids. V shed 1 base, J shed 0 bases, and the junction held 9 bases outside the gene matches.

The CDR3 nucleotides read TGTGCCAGTACTCGGACAGGCGGACCTTCTCTGAACACTGAAGCTTTCTTT. Translation: CASTRTGGPSLNTEAFF. The chain couples TRBV7-9 to TRBJ1-1, with 7 bases matching TRBD1. Germline-derived CDR1 and CDR2 are SEHNR and FQNEAQ (reference sequence). The junction had 16 bases not matched to a gene; V was cut back by 9 bases and J by 0 bases. The CDR3 consists of 17 residues.